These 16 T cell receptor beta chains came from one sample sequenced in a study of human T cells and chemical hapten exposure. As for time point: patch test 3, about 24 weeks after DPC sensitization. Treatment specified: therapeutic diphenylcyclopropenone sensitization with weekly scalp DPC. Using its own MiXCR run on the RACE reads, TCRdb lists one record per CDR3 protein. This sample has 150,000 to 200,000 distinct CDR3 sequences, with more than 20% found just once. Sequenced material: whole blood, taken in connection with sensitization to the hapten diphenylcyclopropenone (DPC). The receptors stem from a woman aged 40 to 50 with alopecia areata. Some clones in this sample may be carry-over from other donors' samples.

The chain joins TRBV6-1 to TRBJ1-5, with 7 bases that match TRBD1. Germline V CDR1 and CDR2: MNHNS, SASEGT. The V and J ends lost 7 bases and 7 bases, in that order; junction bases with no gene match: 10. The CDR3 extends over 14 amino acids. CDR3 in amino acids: CASTPQGVRQPQHF. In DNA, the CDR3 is TGTGCCAGCACCCCCCAGGGGGTACGACAGCCCCAGCATTTT.

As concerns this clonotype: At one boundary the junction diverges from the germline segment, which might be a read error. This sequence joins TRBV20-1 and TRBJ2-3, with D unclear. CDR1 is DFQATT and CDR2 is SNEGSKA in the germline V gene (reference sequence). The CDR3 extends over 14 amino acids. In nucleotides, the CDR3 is TGCAGTGCCAGAGAGCATAGCATAACAGATACGCAGTATTTT. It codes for CSAREHSITDTQYF.

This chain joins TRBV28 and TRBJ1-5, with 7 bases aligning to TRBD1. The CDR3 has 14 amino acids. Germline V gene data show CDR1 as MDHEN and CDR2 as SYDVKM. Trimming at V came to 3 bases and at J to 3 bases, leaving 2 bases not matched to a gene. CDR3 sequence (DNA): TGTGCCAGCAGTTTTGGGACAGTCAATCAGCCCCAGCATTTT. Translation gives CASSFGTVNQPQHF.

CDR3: CASNHFTGELFF. The CDR3 region has the DNA TGTGCCAGCAACCACTTCACCGGGGAGCTGTTTTTT. The chain joins TRBV6-5 to TRBJ2-2; no reliable D call. The CDR3 runs to 12 residues. V lost 7 bases, J lost 4 bases, and 7 bases lay in between. Germline-derived CDR1 and CDR2 are MNHEY and SVGAGI.

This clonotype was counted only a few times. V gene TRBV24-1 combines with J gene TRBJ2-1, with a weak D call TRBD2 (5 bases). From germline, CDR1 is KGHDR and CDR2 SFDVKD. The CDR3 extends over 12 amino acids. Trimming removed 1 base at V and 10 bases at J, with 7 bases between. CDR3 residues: CATSDFWEEQFF. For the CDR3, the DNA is TGTGCCACCAGTGATTTCTGGGAGGAGCAGTTCTTC.

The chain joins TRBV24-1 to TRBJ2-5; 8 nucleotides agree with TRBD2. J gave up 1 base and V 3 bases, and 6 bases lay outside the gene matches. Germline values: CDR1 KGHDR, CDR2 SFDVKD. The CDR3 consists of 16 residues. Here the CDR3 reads CATSDPIAGSQETQYF. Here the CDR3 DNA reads TGTGCCACCAGTGATCCCATAGCGGGGAGCCAAGAGACCCAGTACTTC.

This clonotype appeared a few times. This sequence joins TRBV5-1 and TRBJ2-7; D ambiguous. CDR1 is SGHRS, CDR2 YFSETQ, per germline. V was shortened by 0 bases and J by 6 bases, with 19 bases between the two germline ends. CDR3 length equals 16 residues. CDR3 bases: TGCGCCAGCAGCTTGGCCCCTGGACGGATCGCGGTCGAGCAGTACTTC. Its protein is CASSLAPGRIAVEQYF.

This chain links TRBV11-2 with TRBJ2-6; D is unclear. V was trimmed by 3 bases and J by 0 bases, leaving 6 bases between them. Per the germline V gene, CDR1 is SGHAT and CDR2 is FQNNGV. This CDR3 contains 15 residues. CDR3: CASSFEDSGANVLTF. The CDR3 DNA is TGTGCCAGCAGCTTTGAGGACTCTGGGGCCAACGTCCTGACTTTC.

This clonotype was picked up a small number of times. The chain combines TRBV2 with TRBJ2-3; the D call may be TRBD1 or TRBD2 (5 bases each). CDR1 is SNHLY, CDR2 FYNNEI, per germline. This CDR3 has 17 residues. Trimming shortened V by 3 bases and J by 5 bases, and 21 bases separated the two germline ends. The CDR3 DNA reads TGTGCCAGCAGTGAGCTAGGAGGAGTAACTAGGGGAGATACGCAGTATTTT. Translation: CASSELGGVTRGDTQYF.

The DNA of the CDR3 is TGCAGTGCTAGATCCCCCCTCGGGACTAGCGTCCCCGAGCAGTACTTC. This codes for CSARSPLGTSVPEQYF. The chain links TRBV20-1 to TRBJ2-7; TRBD2 aligns across 10 bases. Germline CDR1 DFQATT, CDR2 SNEGSKA (reference sequence). V shed 2 bases and J 6 bases; nucleotides not matched to a gene: 13. CDR3 length: 16 residues.

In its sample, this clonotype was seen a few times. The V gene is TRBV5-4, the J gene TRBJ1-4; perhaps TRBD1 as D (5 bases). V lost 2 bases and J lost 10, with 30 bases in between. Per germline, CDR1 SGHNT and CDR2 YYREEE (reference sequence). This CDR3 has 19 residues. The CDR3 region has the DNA TGTGCCAGCAGCTTCCTGGGCAGGGTCGGGGAACCTTCCCTTCGAAAACTGTTTTTT. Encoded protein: CASSFLGRVGEPSLRKLFF.

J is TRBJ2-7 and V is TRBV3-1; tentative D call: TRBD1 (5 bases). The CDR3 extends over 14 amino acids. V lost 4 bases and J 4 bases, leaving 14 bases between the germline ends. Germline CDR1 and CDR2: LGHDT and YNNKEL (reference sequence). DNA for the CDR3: TGTGCCAGCAGCCCCCGGCCAGGGCTGTACGAGCAGTACTTC. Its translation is CASSPRPGLYEQYF.

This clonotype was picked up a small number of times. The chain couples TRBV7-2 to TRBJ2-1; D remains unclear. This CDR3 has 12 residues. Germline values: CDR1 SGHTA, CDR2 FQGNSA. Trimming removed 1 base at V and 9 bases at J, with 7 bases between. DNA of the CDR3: TGTGCCAGCAGCTTAGTCGTAGCTGAGCAGTTCTTC. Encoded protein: CASSLVVAEQFF.

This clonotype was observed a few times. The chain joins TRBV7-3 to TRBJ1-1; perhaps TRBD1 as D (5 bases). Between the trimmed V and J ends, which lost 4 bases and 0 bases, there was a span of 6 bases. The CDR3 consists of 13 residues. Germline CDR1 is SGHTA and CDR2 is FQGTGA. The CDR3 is CASSWTLNTEAFF. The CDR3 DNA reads TGTGCCAGCAGCTGGACACTGAACACTGAAGCTTTCTTT.

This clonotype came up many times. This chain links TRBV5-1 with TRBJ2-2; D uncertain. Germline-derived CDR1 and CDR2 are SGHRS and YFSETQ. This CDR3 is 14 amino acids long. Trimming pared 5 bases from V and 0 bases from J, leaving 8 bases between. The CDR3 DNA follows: TGCGCCAGCAGTCCAGCCGCGAACACCGGGGAGCTGTTTTTT. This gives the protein CASSPAANTGELFF.

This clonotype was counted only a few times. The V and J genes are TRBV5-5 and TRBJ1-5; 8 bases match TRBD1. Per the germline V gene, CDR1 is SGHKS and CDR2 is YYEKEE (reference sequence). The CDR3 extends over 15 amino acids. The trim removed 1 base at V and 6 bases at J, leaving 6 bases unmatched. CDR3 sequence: CASSLRDRPFQPQHF. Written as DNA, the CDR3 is TGTGCCAGCAGCTTGAGGGACAGGCCTTTTCAGCCCCAGCATTTT.